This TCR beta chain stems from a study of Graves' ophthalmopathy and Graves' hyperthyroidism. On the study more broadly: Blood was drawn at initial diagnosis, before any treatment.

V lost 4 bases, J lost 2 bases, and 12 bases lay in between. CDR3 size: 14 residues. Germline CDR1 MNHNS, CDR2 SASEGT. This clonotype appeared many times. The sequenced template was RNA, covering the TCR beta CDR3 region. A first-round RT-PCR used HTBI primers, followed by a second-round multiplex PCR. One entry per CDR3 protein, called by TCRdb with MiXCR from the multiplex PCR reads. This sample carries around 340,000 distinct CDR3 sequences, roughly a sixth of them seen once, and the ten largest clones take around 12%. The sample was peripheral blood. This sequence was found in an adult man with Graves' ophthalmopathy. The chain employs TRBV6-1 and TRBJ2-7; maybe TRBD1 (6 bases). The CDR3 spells CASSARGQTYEQYF. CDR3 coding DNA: TGTGCCAGCAGTGCCCGAGGACAGACCTACGAGCAGTACTTC.